The 12 T cell receptor beta chains in this list originate from one sample, sequenced in a study of cytomegalovirus exposure and HLA in healthy donors. The study ran its PCR with 60 Vbeta and 13 Jbeta primers. Profiled with immunoSEQ multiplex PCR; TCRdb holds only in-frame clones, not every one. Among around 200,000 clones listed, approximately 83% were seen once. What was sequenced was PBMCs. Receptors originate from a woman between 50 and 59 years old in good health and CMV-seropositive.

The chain joins TRBV19 to TRBJ2-1, with D possibly being TRBD2 (7 bases). Germline loops: CDR1 LNHDA, CDR2 SQIVND (reference sequence). The CDR3 runs 16 residues. V gave up 1 base and J gave up 5 bases, with 15 bases separating them. This chain's CDR3 is CASSIGGGGQNNEQFF. CDR3 DNA sequence: TGTGCCAGTAGTATAGGGGGCGGGGGCCAAAACAATGAGCAGTTCTTC.

The V gene is TRBV6-1, the J gene TRBJ1-1; D remains ambiguous. CDR3 length: 13 residues. Germline lookup yields CDR1 MNHNS and CDR2 SASEGT. The V and J ends lost 6 bases and 7 bases respectively, with 15 bases between them. Written as DNA, the CDR3 is TGTGCCAGCAGCGACAACCGACGGTATGAAGCTTTCTTT. It is translated as CASSDNRRYEAFF.

This CDR3 reads CASSSRQDGTYEQYF. CDR3 nucleotides: TGTGCCAGCAGCTCACGACAGGATGGAACCTACGAGCAGTACTTC. The chain recombines TRBV7-6 with TRBJ2-7, with TRBD1 as a possible D gene (6 bases). V was cut by 4 bases and J by 2 bases, with 15 bases left in between. CDR3 length equals 15 residues. CDR1 is SGHVS, CDR2 FNYEAQ, per germline.

This clone was seen only a few times. The chain combines TRBV30 with TRBJ1-1, with 10 bases matching TRBD1. The CDR3 runs 14 residues. Germline CDR1 GTSNPN, CDR2 SVGIG (reference sequence). The V segment lost 4 bases and the J segment 6 bases; nucleotides outside the gene matches: 8. Written as DNA, the CDR3 is TGTGCCTGGACCCCAGGGACAGGGGAGGCTGAAGCTTTCTTT. Amino acids: CAWTPGTGEAEAFF.

This chain links TRBV5-1 with TRBJ2-5, with D possibly matching TRBD1 (5 bases). CDR3 length equals 16 residues. Germline assignment: CDR1 SGHRS and CDR2 YFSETQ. Trimming pared 0 bases from V and 0 bases from J, leaving 12 bases between. CDR3 residues: CASSLGQGPYQETQYF. The CDR3 coding sequence is TGCGCCAGCAGCTTGGGCCAGGGTCCGTACCAAGAGACCCAGTACTTC. Full variable domain (outside the CDR3, taken from reference TRBV5-1 and TRBJ2-5): KAGVTQTPRYLIKTRGQQVTLSCSPISGHRSVSWYQQTPGQGLQFLFEYFSETQRNKGNFPGRFSGRQFSNSRSEMNVSTLELGDSALYLCASSLGQGPYQETQYFGPGTRLLVL.

J is TRBJ2-5 and V is TRBV7-9; 9 bases align to TRBD1. This CDR3 comprises 15 residues. Germline V gene lookup returns CDR1 SEHNR and CDR2 FQNEAQ (reference sequence). The V and J ends lost 5 bases and 5 bases, in that order; junction bases with no gene match: 9. CDR3 amino acids: CASSTGQGVGETQYF. CDR3 bases: TGTGCCAGCAGCACGGGACAGGGAGTAGGGGAGACCCAGTACTTC. Full variable domain (rest looked up from reference TRBV7-9 and TRBJ2-5): DTGVSQNPRHKITKRGQNVTFRCDPISEHNRLYWYRQTLGQGPEFLTYFQNEAQLEKSRLLSDRFSAERPKGSFSTLEIQRTEQGDSAMYLCASSTGQGVGETQYFGPGTRLLVL.

This clone appeared once. This rearrangement joins TRBV6-6 to TRBJ2-7; 9 bases map to TRBD1. Germline CDR1 reads MNHNY; CDR2 reads SVGAGI (reference sequence). J gave up 2 bases and V 9 bases, and 14 bases lay outside the gene matches. The CDR3 contains 16 residues. This CDR3 is CASLRGTGPITYEQYF. The CDR3 nucleotides read TGTGCCAGTCTACGGGGGACAGGGCCCATTACCTACGAGCAGTACTTC.

The J gene is TRBJ2-7, the V gene TRBV30; 7 bases are a match to TRBD1. Germline V gene data show CDR1 as GTSNPN and CDR2 as SVGIG (reference sequence). J lost 2 bases, V lost 2 bases, and 9 bases had no gene match. The CDR3 covers 15 residues. The CDR3 reads CAWSLRDRAPYEQYF. CDR3 DNA sequence: TGTGCCTGGAGTCTACGAGACAGGGCTCCCTACGAGCAGTACTTC.

This clone showed up just once. The chain is built from TRBV7-8 and TRBJ1-1; 7 bases are shared with TRBD1. The CDR3 runs 16 residues. CDR1 and CDR2 from the germline V gene are SGHVS and FQNEAQ. Trimming cost V 0 bases and J 4 bases; bases outside gene matches: 8. The CDR3 region is CASSLAGPRGITEAFF. Written as DNA, the CDR3 is TGTGCCAGCAGCTTAGCGGGGCCCAGGGGGATCACTGAAGCTTTCTTT.

This clone was counted between two and nine times. The chain links TRBV11-2 to TRBJ2-5, with D tentatively TRBD2 (6 bases). The CDR3 covers 14 residues. V dropped 5 bases and J dropped 0 bases, with 10 bases sitting between them. The germline CDR1 and CDR2 sequences are SGHAT and FQNNGV. The CDR3 nucleotides are TGTGCCAGCAGCCGGCGGGGCAACCAAGAGACCCAGTACTTC. This sequence encodes CASSRRGNQETQYF.

This rearrangement joins TRBV4-2 to TRBJ1-6, with TRBD1 matching over 8 bases. CDR3 length: 15 residues. Germline values: CDR1 LGHNA, CDR2 YNFKEQ. V lost 1 base and J lost 10; bases outside the gene matches: 6. CDR3: CASSQADRARSPLHF. The CDR3 region has the DNA TGTGCCAGCAGCCAAGCGGACAGGGCTAGGTCACCCCTCCACTTT.

This clone has just a few counts. The V and J genes are TRBV5-1 and TRBJ1-1; 8 bases agree with TRBD1. Trimming removed 5 bases from V and 4 bases from J; junction bases left unmatched: 4. This CDR3 is built from 13 residues. Germline V gene lookup returns CDR1 SGHRS and CDR2 YFSETQ. CDR3 nucleotides: TGCGCCAGCAGAGGACAGGGCACCACTGAAGCTTTCTTT. It specifies CASRGQGTTEAFF. Complete variable domain (other parts from reference TRBV5-1 and TRBJ1-1): KAGVTQTPRYLIKTRGQQVTLSCSPISGHRSVSWYQQTPGQGLQFLFEYFSETQRNKGNFPGRFSGRQFSNSRSEMNVSTLELGDSALYLCASRGQGTTEAFFGQGTRLTVV.